These 13 T cell receptor beta chains were sequenced from one sample in a study of cytomegalovirus exposure and HLA in healthy donors. The PCR used 60 Vbeta and 13 Jbeta primers. Sequenced by immunoSEQ multiplex PCR; TCRdb stores in-frame clones only, minus some. The sample has 100,000 to 150,000 clones, more than 60% seen once; the top ten hold roughly 1.9%. Sequenced input: PBMCs. Every receptor here comes from a woman aged 40 to 50 in good health and CMV-seronegative.

This sequence joins TRBV7-9 and TRBJ2-3; the D is unclear. Germline V lookup: CDR1 SEHNR, CDR2 FQNEAQ (reference sequence). The CDR3 is 15 residues long. V gave up 5 bases and J gave up 1 base, with 13 bases separating them. CDR3 in DNA: TGTGCCAGCAGCCCGACTGAAGTTCGCACAGATACGCAGTATTTT. This gives the protein CASSPTEVRTDTQYF.

Only a few counts were recorded for this clone. The chain employs TRBV4-2 and TRBJ2-1; 9 nucleotides match TRBD2. Germline V gene data show CDR1 as LGHNA and CDR2 as YNFKEQ. The CDR3 has 17 residues. With 1 base clipped from V and 6 bases from J, the junction kept 10 bases outside the gene matches. The CDR3 loop reads CASSQVGSSGNFNEQFF. In DNA form, the CDR3 reads TGTGCCAGCAGCCAAGTCGGGTCTAGCGGGAACTTCAATGAGCAGTTCTTC.

The genes are TRBV28 and TRBJ2-3, with D possibly matching TRBD1 (6 bases). Germline lookup yields CDR1 MDHEN and CDR2 SYDVKM. V was trimmed by 3 bases and J by 0 bases, leaving 19 bases between them. The CDR3 totals 18 residues. The CDR3 reads CASSLFGVGAGSTDTQYF. The CDR3 coding sequence is TGTGCCAGCAGTTTGTTTGGTGTGGGGGCAGGGAGCACAGATACGCAGTATTTT.

CDR3 sequence: CASSWREGPASGQYF. The CDR3 DNA is TGCGCCAGCAGCTGGAGGGAAGGGCCCGCGTCCGGGCAGTACTTC. The chain combines TRBV5-1 with TRBJ2-7, with a weak D call TRBD2 (6 bases). The V end lost 3 bases, the J end lost 9 bases, and 22 bases lay between the germline ends. This CDR3 region has 15 residues. Germline V gene lookup returns CDR1 SGHRS and CDR2 YFSETQ.

The chain employs TRBV6-1 and TRBJ2-7, with D tentatively TRBD2 (6 bases). The V end was cut by 1 base, the J end by 2 bases, with 12 bases between. The CDR3 totals 15 residues. Germline lookup yields CDR1 MNHNS and CDR2 SASEGT. CDR3 bases: TGTGCCAGCAGTGAAGGGGAGGCTCTTACCTACGAGCAGTACTTC. It translates to CASSEGEALTYEQYF.

The chain uses TRBV7-2 and TRBJ2-6; a possible D gene is TRBD1 (6 bases). Trimming removed 5 bases at V and 2 bases at J, with 13 bases between. Germline CDR1 reads SGHTA; CDR2 reads FQGNSA. CDR3 length equals 16 residues. Here the CDR3 DNA reads TGTGCCAGCAGCACGCCACAGGGAACTGGGGCCAACGTCCTGACTTTC. Translating gives CASSTPQGTGANVLTF.

The chain couples TRBV27 to TRBJ1-2; D is ambiguous. Germline CDR1 is MNHEY and CDR2 is SMNVEV (reference sequence). The CDR3 is made up of 15 amino acids. Between the trimmed V and J ends, which lost 9 bases and 0 bases, there was a span of 17 bases. CDR3 nucleotides: TGTGCCAGTATTGGGTACAGCGGGCCTAACTATGGCTACACCTTC. Residues: CASIGYSGPNYGYTF.

This clone is a singleton in its sample. The V call is TRBV5-1, the J call TRBJ1-1, with a weak D call TRBD1 (6 bases). The CDR3 totals 14 residues. Germline CDR1 SGHRS, CDR2 YFSETQ. Trimming pared 4 bases from V and 3 bases from J, leaving 13 bases between. The CDR3 nucleotides are TGCGCCAGCAGCAGCAGGGGTGGGGACACTGAAGCTTTCTTT. This gives the protein CASSSRGGDTEAFF.

J is TRBJ1-6 and V is TRBV10-3, with 9 bases aligning to TRBD1. The J segment lost 7 bases and the V segment lost 8 bases, leaving 9 bases of the junction unmatched. Germline CDR1 and CDR2: ENHRY and SYGVKD. The CDR3 totals 15 residues. The CDR3 nucleotides read TGTGCCATCGGCAGGGACAGGGCGGACAATTCACCCCTCCACTTT. Translated, it gives CAIGRDRADNSPLHF.

The chain recombines TRBV5-1 with TRBJ1-5, with 7 bases identical to TRBD1. CDR1 is SGHRS, CDR2 YFSETQ, per germline. Unmatched junction bases numbered 8, after V lost 4 bases and J lost 4 bases. The CDR3 runs to 15 residues. CDR3 sequence: CASSRTGDSNQPQHF. The DNA of the CDR3 is TGCGCCAGCAGCCGGACTGGGGACAGTAATCAGCCCCAGCATTTT.

The chain recombines TRBV19 with TRBJ2-1; 7 bases fit TRBD1. V lost 5 bases to trimming and J lost 3 bases; unmatched junction nucleotides: 4. Germline CDR1 reads LNHDA; CDR2 reads SQIVND (reference sequence). The CDR3 runs to 14 residues. CDR3 protein: CASSGPGGYNEQFF. Written as DNA, the CDR3 is TGTGCCAGTAGTGGGCCAGGGGGCTACAATGAGCAGTTCTTC.

V and J are TRBV4-1 and TRBJ1-6; 7 bases map to TRBD1. V dropped 4 bases and J dropped 4; count of bases not matched to a gene: 10. The V gene's germline CDR1 is MGHRA and CDR2 YSYEKL. This CDR3 contains 17 residues. CDR3 loop: CASSPETGTHYNSPLHF. The CDR3 nucleotides read TGCGCCAGCAGCCCTGAGACAGGGACCCATTATAATTCACCCCTCCACTTT.

This clone was seen just once. The V call is TRBV20-1, the J call TRBJ2-1; D is uncertain. CDR3 length: 11 residues. V gave up 1 base and J gave up 8 bases, with 6 bases separating them. Germline V gene data show CDR1 as DFQATT and CDR2 as SNEGSKA (reference sequence). CDR3 region: CSARVSHEQFF. CDR3 DNA: TGCAGTGCTAGAGTTAGTCATGAGCAGTTCTTC.